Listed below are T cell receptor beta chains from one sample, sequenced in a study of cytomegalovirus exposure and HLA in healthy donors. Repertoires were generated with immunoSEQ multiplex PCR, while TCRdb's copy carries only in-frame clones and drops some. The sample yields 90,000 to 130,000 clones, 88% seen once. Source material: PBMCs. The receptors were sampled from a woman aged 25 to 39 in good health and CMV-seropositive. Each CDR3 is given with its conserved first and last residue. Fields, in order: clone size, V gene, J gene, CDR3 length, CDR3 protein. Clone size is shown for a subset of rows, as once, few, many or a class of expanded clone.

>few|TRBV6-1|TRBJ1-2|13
CASSEGPFYGYTF
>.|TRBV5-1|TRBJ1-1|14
CASSDKTGNTEAFF
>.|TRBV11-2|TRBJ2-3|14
CASSLELSTDTQYF
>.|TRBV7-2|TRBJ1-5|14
CATADREGNQPQHF
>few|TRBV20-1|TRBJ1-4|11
CSAIYNEKLFF
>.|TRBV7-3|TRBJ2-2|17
CASSLEGQGLLTGELFF
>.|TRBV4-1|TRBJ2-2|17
CASSHWGRFSNTGELFF
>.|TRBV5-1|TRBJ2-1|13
CASSPGQYNEQFF
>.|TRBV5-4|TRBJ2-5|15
CASSLGQGVRETQYF
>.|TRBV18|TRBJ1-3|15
CASSAPGLSGNTIYF
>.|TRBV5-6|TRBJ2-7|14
CASSLGLGSYEQYF
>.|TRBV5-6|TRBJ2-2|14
CASSPVAGTGELFF
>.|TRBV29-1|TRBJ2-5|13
CSDRDRGQETQYF
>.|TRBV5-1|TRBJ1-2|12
CASRYAGVGYTF
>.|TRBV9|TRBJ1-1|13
CASSLGRNTEAFF
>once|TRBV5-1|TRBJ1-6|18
CASSEGTGSEGYNSPLHF
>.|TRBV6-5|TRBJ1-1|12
CASTRAGTEAFF
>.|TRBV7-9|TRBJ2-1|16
CASSLLAGSSYNEQFF
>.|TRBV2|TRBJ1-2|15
CASRRWGDGYYGYTF
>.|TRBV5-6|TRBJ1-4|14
CASSLGPADEKLFF
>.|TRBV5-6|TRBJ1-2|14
CASSRLSRNYGYTF
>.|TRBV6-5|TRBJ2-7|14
CASRLASGIYEQYF
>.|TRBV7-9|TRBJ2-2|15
CASNRLVPNTGELFF
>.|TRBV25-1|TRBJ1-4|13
CARGDTAGEKLFF
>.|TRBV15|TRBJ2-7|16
CATSRVSARQGNEQYF
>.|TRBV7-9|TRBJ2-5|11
CASSHSETQYF
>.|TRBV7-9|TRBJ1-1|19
CASSTGTRQGVSLNTEAFF
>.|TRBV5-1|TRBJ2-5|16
CASSLTVDSLEETQYF
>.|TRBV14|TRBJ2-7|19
CASSPRASGRVLGSYEQYF
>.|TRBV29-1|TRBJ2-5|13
CSVLGGVARTQYF
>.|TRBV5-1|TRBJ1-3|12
CASSGGGNTIYF
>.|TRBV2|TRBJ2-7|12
CASSGTTGEQYF
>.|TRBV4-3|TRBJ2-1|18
CASSQEQVGGKFYNEQFF
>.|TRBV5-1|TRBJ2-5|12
CASSHSQETQYF
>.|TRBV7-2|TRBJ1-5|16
CASSLVRRGGVQPQHF
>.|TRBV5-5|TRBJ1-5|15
CASSRQGDGNQPQHF
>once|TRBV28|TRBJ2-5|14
CASNQLAPQETQYF
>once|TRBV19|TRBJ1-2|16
CASRLRLDRDTEGYTF
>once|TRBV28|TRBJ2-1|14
CASSLVAGGNEQFF
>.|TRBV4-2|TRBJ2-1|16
CASSPVGTSGVVEQFF
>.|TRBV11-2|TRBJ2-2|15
CASSHGNTNTGELFF
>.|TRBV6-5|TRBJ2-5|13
CASSYGGQETQYF
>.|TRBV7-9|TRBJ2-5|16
CASSTPGQGVQETQYF
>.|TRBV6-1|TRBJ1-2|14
CASSEVDRGYGYTF
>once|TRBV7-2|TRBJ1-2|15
CASSLPGRRGSGYTF